This paragraph covers one TCR beta chain sequence. Clones were sequenced by immunoSEQ multiplex PCR, and TCRdb holds only the in-frame ones, with some missing. Here the sample spans roughly 130,000 clones, approximately 91% being singletons. The data were obtained in a study of cytomegalovirus exposure and HLA in healthy donors. This CDR3 region has 19 residues. V shed 5 bases and J shed 0 bases, with 23 bases lying between them. Germline V lookup: CDR1 SGHVS, CDR2 FQNEAQ. The chain has TRBV7-8 and TRBJ1-3; tentative D call: TRBD1 (5 bases). Sample: PBMCs. This TCR came from a man aged 25-45 years in good health and CMV-seronegative. CDR3 in DNA: TGTGCCAGCAGCCCAAAAAAGCCGGGACTTACGGCCTCTGGAAACACCATATATTTT. As protein: CASSPKKPGLTASGNTIYF.